Listed below are T cell receptor beta chains from one sample, sequenced in a study of tumor-infiltrating lymphocytes in primary liver carcinoma. TCRdb fed the multiplex PCR reads into MiXCR, producing one record per CDR3 protein. The sample records around 19,000 distinct CDR3 sequences, over 70% being singletons. The sample consisted of liver tumor tissue from sampling region 4. Receptors originate from a woman aged 25 to 45 with primary liver carcinoma and hepatitis B virus infection. Each CDR3 is given with its conserved first and last residue.

V gene | CDR3 protein
TRBV4-1 | CASSQLGMAAEDADTQYF
TRBV11-2 | CASSARERKRWSNTEAFF
TRBV7-8 | CAHSLGLYEQFF
TRBV6-5 | CASRGYRSSYNEQFF
TRBV7-3 | CAISPYKGGKDTQYF
TRBV6-5 | CPSSPRPAGIQYF
TRBV6-2/TRBV6-3 | CASSRGHWNTGELFF
TRBV6-5 | CASSYPNSRLQYF
TRBV7-8 | CASSSPLVRGGLRRTDTQYF
TRBV11-2 | CASSQAYEQYF
TRBV29-1 | CSPLSEGVVDAQYF
TRBV12-3/TRBV12-4 | CVSNSPPPSTDTQYF
TRBV6-6 | CASRRGSFYEQYF
TRBV11-2 | CGSSRTRQGWEDTQYF
TRBV9 | CASSPCRLPRGSEQYF
TRBV11-2 | CASSTRDRGRRRWSNTEAYF
TRBV12-3/TRBV12-4 | CASRISGWESYDEQFF
TRBV12-3/TRBV12-4 | CASSSGAEAFF
TRBV6-5 | CARSPQTGAGANVLTF
TRBV19 | CASSMGTANTGALFF
TRBV6-5 | CASNQHGSTEAIF
TRBV12-3/TRBV12-4 | CANSFPPPSTDTQYF
TRBV6-5 | CASNPRTGFTGELFF
TRBV7-3 | CASSPTSGAKNIQYF
TRBV2 | CAGHVSSYNEQFF
TRBV4-3 | CASGQSVWLGDPKDTQYF
TRBV2 | CASRPTQGWEQYF
TRBV30 | CAWNVDRGSGYTF
TRBV6-6 | CASIQTLGRVRGDMQYF
TRBV5-4 | CARSADGHPPPTDTQYF
TRBV4-3 | CAGSQDWGRVYGYTF
TRBV28 | CACREAGSSYEQYF
TRBV12-3/TRBV12-4 | CASLQSGTRGYEQYF
TRBV4-3 | CASSAELETYGRTF
TRBV4-2 | CASYQEHLGQGGLREQYF